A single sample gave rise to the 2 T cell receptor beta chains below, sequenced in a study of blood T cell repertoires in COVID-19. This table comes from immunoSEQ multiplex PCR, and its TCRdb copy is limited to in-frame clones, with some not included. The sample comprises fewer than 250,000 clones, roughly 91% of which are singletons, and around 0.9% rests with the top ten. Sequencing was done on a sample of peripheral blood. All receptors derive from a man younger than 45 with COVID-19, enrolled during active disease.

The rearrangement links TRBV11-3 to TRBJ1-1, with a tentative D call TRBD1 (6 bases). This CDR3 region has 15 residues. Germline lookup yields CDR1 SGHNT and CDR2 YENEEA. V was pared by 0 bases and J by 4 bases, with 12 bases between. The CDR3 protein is CASSLDSGAGTEAFF. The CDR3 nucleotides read TGTGCCAGCAGCTTAGATTCAGGGGCGGGCACTGAAGCTTTCTTT. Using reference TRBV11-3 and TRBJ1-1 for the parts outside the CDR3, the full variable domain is EAGVVQSPRYKIIEKKQPVAFWCNPISGHNTLYWYLQNLGQGPELLIRYENEEAVDDSQLPKDRFSAERLKGVDSTLKIQPAELGDSAVYLCASSLDSGAGTEAFFGQGTRLTVV.

The DNA for the CDR3 is TGTGCCAGTAGTATAGACAGTCCGTCCTCCTACGAGCAGTACTTC. This encodes CASSIDSPSSYEQYF. The V call is TRBV19, the J call TRBJ2-7; D ambiguous. This CDR3 comprises 15 residues. V lost 0 bases and J lost 0, with 9 bases in between. Germline CDR1 reads LNHDA; CDR2 reads SQIVND (reference sequence). Drawing the rest from reference TRBV19 and TRBJ2-7, the complete variable domain is DGGITQSPKYLFRKEGQNVTLSCEQNLNHDAMYWYRQDPGQGLRLIYYSQIVNDFQKGDIAEGYSVSREKKESFPLTVTSAQKNPTAFYLCASSIDSPSSYEQYFGPGTRLTVT.